Given below is one T cell receptor beta chain in context. Its recognized antigen is unknown. No base quality values were provided; no much bigger clone lies one nucleotide off. Library construction relied on the immunoSEQ multiplex PCR assay. The multiplex PCR relied on a mix of 60 forward primers for TCR Vbeta segments and 13 reverse primers for TCR Jbeta segments. The CDR3 region of rearranged TCR beta genes was amplified from genomic DNA by a multiplex PCR assay. The amplified TCR beta libraries were sequenced on the Illumina HiSeq System as 87-base-pair reads. For the original study's pipeline: Across the roughly 600 repertoires, a later analysis counted about 81 million unique TCR beta chains, roughly 11 million of which were shared by at least two donors. A nearest-neighbor algorithm error-corrected the raw reads and collapsed the reads into unique sequences, merging closely related sequences to remove PCR and sequencing errors. CDR3 sequences were aligned to IMGT reference sequences to assign V, D and J gene segments. For a sequence to be retained, at least a six-nucleotide match to both a V gene segment and a J gene segment was required. Rearrangements were classified as productive when the CDR3 lacked stop codons and remained in frame with V and J, and all other rearrangements were classified as non-productive. Following IMGT convention, CDR3 was defined as the stretch from the second conserved V-encoded cysteine up to the conserved J-encoded phenylalanine. The earlier analysis of more than 450 of the donors excluded sequences that lacked an unambiguous match to a single V gene segment. An earlier analysis of 550 to 650 of the donors classified V segments as functional when productive rearrangements were above 56.7% and as segregating when the standard deviation between donors was above 5%. To diagnose cytomegalovirus status from the catalog of TCR beta chain sequences, a statistical classification framework was built. V and J gene assignment, in a later analysis, came from comparing TCR nucleotide sequences with IMGT/GENE-DB human TR gene sequences. A later analysis assigned CDR3 sequences and most-parsimonious VDJ recombination scenarios with the TCRdist pipeline. In a later analysis, every TCR beta chain was defined by the combination of its CDR3 amino acid sequence and its V-gene family, and reads without a unique V-gene family were dropped. In a later analysis, fewer than 650 highly shared, low-generation-probability nucleotide sequences were removed to address suspected cross-contamination and a sequencing artifact. A later analysis calculated a clonal expansion index for each public chain from normalized within-repertoire ranks of inferred template counts. In a later analysis, generation probabilities were computed using a VDJ recombination model fitted to out-of-frame rearrangements, and the results were checked against IGoR. A later analysis scored TCR-TCR, TCR-HLA and TCR-CMV co-occurrence with hypergeometric tests, applying a repertoire-size bias correction to TCR pairs. In a later analysis, false discovery rates were estimated by permuting HLA or CMV assignments 20 times. In a later analysis, co-occurring TCRs were grouped using DBSCAN, and TCRdist sequence similarity was added for clustering within HLA-allele-positive subsets. Repertoires with fewer than 30,000 or more than 120,000 public chains were left out of co-occurrence clustering, as were five repertoires with anomalous nucleotide sharing. Entries here come from immuneACCESS through TCRdb and include only in-frame sequences with V and J called. Some clones fail to appear in such tables; in the studies checked, an unresolved V gene covers under half of the shortfall, and the cause of the remainder is unknown. That table gives V, J and clone size, and the DNA gave D and trimming. A total of 150,000 to 250,000 clones appear in this sample, 79% of them only once. The ten top clones hold around 4.8% of the sample.

Ends trimmed: V by 3 bases, J by 6 bases; bases unmatched to a gene: 5. The CDR3 contains 14 residues, cysteine and phenylalanine counted. The retained sequence is limited to the CDR3, 42 bases, with the frame set at the first base. In the germline V gene (reference sequence), CDR1 corresponds to LNHNV and CDR2 to YYDKDF. These data belong to a study of cytomegalovirus exposure and HLA in healthy donors (dated by TCRdb to the late 2010s). Looking at the study overall: An earlier analysis of roughly 610 of the donors reported about 260 Gb of sequence data and 117 million unique TCR beta sequences obtained from around 170 million T cells. Roughly 300 gigabases of sequencing data and 80 million or so unique TCR sequences were included in an early release covering under 650 HLA-typed donors. Among the roughly 400 genotyped donors, around 81% belonged to the genetic ancestry cluster associated with self-reported Caucasian donors. The study aimed to test whether cataloging public T cell receptors could reveal signatures of past pathogen exposure. The T cell repertoires of 670 or so subjects were profiled by immunosequencing and related to cytomegalovirus serostatus. Along with the approximately 700-subject first cohort, a separate validation cohort of about 110 different subjects was used. To predict cytomegalovirus infection status, the study brought together high-throughput TCR immunosequencing, statistical association of individual TCRs with disease status, and machine learning. A later analysis re-examined previously published TCR beta repertoires from more than 550 donors and added high-resolution HLA genotyping to investigate patterns of TCR occurrence. Rather than drawing on any new phenotypic data, the later analysis identified candidate immune exposures from TCR beta sequences and the way those sequences occurred across donors. An earlier analysis of around 580 of the donors used high-throughput TCR beta sequencing to judge whether each TCR beta V gene segment behaved as functional or pseudogenic. Alongside the repertoire data, information on donor age, sex, ethnicity and CMV serostatus was compiled. A later genetic analysis used genome-wide SNP genotypes for about 60% of the roughly 670 donors, treating that subset as a discovery cohort. Every discovery cohort repertoire had been produced on one sequencing platform. Both class I and class II loci were covered by HLA typing, at four-digit resolution. Typing coverage varied by locus: about 620-630 donors for A, B, C, DRB1 and DQB1; about 520 for DQA1; over 600 for DPA1; approximately 450 for DPB1. Because of strong linkage in the cohort, roughly five DR-DQ haplotypes were treated as single units for association and clustering. Among around 400 genotyped donors of the cohort, an average of approximately 240,000 unique TCR beta nucleotide sequences was sequenced per donor, of which 15% to 20% were non-productive.

The cohort was made up of about 610 healthy bone marrow donors. At the time of sampling, all cohort members were nominally healthy, though unrecorded immune exposures were likely present. The donor tested CMV seropositive, placing the donor among the 289 seropositive members of the cohort. A peripheral blood sample was provided by each donor, and peripheral blood mononuclear cells were used for TCR beta sequencing. Genomic DNA was extracted from the blood cell samples with the Qiagen DNeasy Blood Extraction Kit. General findings and caveats noted by the study authors: Most TCR sequences were seen in very few donors, while some public TCRs were found in many individuals. It was suggested by the authors that the approach could potentially be generalized to other disease states and immunological phenotypes. CMV serostatus was the only immune exposure information available for the cohort. The study listed 164 TCR beta chains as associated with cytomegalovirus. A later analysis found that most CMV-associated TCR beta chains appeared HLA-restricted, with HLA associations seemingly driven largely by CMV exposure. Strong co-occurrence of HLA alleles, especially DR and DQ, made assigning TCR associations to individual alleles difficult. In both the original and validation cohorts, the classifier was reported to diagnose cytomegalovirus status with high specificity and sensitivity. In a later analysis, several top co-occurrence clusters were reported to appear linked to parvovirus B19, influenza, CMV and Epstein-Barr virus. In vitro tests confirmed that a few of the cytomegalovirus-associated TCR beta chains recognize cytomegalovirus antigens. Correlated functional status among segregating V segments might be attributable to linkage disequilibrium, but an unknown experimental factor could not be ruled out. Over 15 rarely observed V segments, including chromosome 9 orphons, were excluded from the earlier analysis of almost 600 of the donors because counts were too low. HLA typing was unavailable for some donors at each locus, so association tests used only the typed subset. Compared with equally common non-associated chains, HLA-associated TCR beta chains in a later analysis were more clonally expanded and had lower generation probabilities. An earlier analysis of some 560 of the donors showed that most TCR beta V segments appeared in productive rearrangements either about 87% or about 30% of the time, which broadly matched IMGT annotations. A cluster of highly shared sequence variants was judged likely to represent a technical artifact of the sequencing pipeline. According to a later genetic analysis, donors in an Asian-associated ancestry cluster had fewer N-insertions in productive TCRs than the roughly 700-donor mean. A further reported finding was that TCR beta sequences accurately predicted the HLA-A and HLA-B alleles for most subjects in the first cohort. A later genetic analysis associated a missense DCLRE1C variant with V-gene and J-gene trimming of TCR beta chains, and an independent cohort replicated the association. Sequencing depth was assumed to be roughly uniform across donors in the presence/absence analyses, though that assumption may not hold. A later analysis associated 15,000 to 20,000 TCR beta sequences with specific HLA alleles at a false discovery rate of 0.05. A later analysis found that TCR association rates varied across HLA loci, with DRB1 alleles showing the most associated TCRs and HLA-C alleles the fewest. This cohort had only TCR beta chains sequenced, and the lack of alpha or paired-chain data limited which features could be detected. Some IMGT-functional V segments, including TRBV6-2 and TRBV6-3, could not be told apart with the 87-base-pair reads, so those segments were excluded.

The chain employs TRBV15 and TRBJ2-7, with 10 middle bases fitting TRBD1. The sample was PBMCs. This clonotype originated in a woman in her 30s in good health and CMV-seropositive. The CDR3 region reads CATSRDRGTFEQYF. At the DNA level, the sequence is TGTGCCACCAGCAGGGACAGGGGGACTTTCGAGCAGTACTTC.